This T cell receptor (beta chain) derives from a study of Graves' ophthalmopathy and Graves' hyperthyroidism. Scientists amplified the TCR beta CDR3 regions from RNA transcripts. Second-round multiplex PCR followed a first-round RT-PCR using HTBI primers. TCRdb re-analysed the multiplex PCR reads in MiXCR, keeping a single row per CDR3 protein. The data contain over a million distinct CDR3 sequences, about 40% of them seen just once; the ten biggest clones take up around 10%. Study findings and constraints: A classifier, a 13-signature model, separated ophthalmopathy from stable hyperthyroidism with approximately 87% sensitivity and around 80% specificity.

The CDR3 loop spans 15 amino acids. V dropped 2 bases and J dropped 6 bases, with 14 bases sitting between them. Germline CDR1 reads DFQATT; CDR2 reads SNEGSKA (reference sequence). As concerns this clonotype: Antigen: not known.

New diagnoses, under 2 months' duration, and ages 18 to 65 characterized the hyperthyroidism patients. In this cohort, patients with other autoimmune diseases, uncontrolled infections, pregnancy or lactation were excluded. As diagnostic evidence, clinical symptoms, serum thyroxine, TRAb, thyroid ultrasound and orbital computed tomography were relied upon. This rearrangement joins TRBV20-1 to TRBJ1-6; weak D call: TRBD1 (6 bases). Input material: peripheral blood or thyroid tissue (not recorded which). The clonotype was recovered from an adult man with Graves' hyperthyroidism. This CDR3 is CSARPTGTGNSPLHF. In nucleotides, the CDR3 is TGCAGTGCTAGACCGACAGGCACGGGTAATTCACCCCTCCACTTT.